This TCR beta chain was documented in a study of shared clonotypes between healthy human individuals. In the study overall: A couple of women and a few men aged 18 to 49 served as donors. Per donor, CD8 memory used one plate, CD8 naive used two, CD4 memory used three and CD4 naive used three.

Per the germline V gene, CDR1 is MDHEN and CDR2 is SYDVKM. V was clipped by 3 bases and J by 7 bases, with 16 bases between them. The CDR3 is 14 residues long. DNA at approximately 200 ng, 25,000 to 35,000 T cell genomes, went into sorted-subset replicate PCRs. Using immunoSEQ multiplex PCR, the repertoire was profiled, and TCRdb retains in-frame clones only, with some absent. Here the sample spans around 180,000 clones, around 93% being singletons. Study-level findings and limits: Clonotypes which were not shared had lower generation probabilities than clonotypes that all four donors shared.

As regards this clone: Antigen: not known.

Sequences were obtained from naive CD4+ T cells sorted from blood. Subset indicated: CD45RA+ positively selected. The rearrangement joins TRBV28 to TRBJ2-7; unclear D gene. The TCR originated in a woman between 25 and 40 years old in good health. This CDR3 reads CASSFGTPSKEQYF. The CDR3 bases are TGTGCCAGCAGTTTCGGCACTCCTTCGAAGGAGCAGTACTTC.